Below, 32 T cell receptor beta chains from the same sample are listed, as sequenced in a study of CD8+ T cells in alopecia areata (dated by TCRdb to 2017 to 2018). The library was obtained by the immunoSEQ multiplex PCR assay. RNA was extracted from all samples and reverse transcribed into cDNA, which served as template for TCR sequencing. Drawn from immuneACCESS, this table holds only the in-frame rearrangements with V and J called that TCRdb kept. Clones are partly lost; checked studies trace under half to an unresolved V gene and leave the rest unexplained. The table for this sample lists 200,000 to 250,000 clones; around 62% of them were counted only once. The ten largest clones take up 0.45% of the sample. What the time point label conveys for this sample: baseline before oral tofacitinib. Here the sequenced sample was CD4+ T cells sorted from blood, taken at week 0. These receptors originate from a human donor with alopecia areata.

The gene calls are TRBV29-1 and TRBJ2-1; the match to TRBD2 covers 15 bases. V shed 6 bases, J shed 6 bases, and the junction held 9 bases outside the gene matches. There are 16 residues in the CDR3. Looked up from germline, CDR1 is SQVTM and CDR2 is ANQGSEA. CDR3 loop: CSVHSGLAGGPNEQFF. The CDR3 bases are TGCAGCGTACATTCGGGACTAGCGGGGGGACCCAATGAGCAGTTCTTC.

This clone has only one observation. The rearrangement links TRBV30 to TRBJ2-1, with D uncertain. The V end was cut by 6 bases, the J end by 0 bases, with 9 bases between. The germline V gene encodes CDR1 GTSNPN and CDR2 SVGIG (reference sequence). The CDR3 is 13 amino acids. This CDR3 is CACRSGSYNEQFF. CDR3 in DNA: TGTGCCTGTAGGTCCGGCTCCTACAATGAGCAGTTCTTC.

J is TRBJ1-2 and V is TRBV6-5, with D uncertain. Looked up from germline, CDR1 is MNHEY and CDR2 is SVGAGI. The CDR3 totals 15 residues. Deletions cut 0 bases from V and 0 bases from J, with 8 bases between. Here the CDR3 reads CASSYSPNSNYGYTF. CDR3 bases: TGTGCCAGCAGTTACTCACCGAACTCTAACTATGGCTACACCTTC.

CDR3 sequence (DNA): TGTGCCTGGAGTCCCCGGGCCCCCTACACCGGGGAGCTGTTTTTT. Protein product: CAWSPRAPYTGELFF. The rearrangement joins TRBV30 to TRBJ2-2, with unresolved D. The CDR3 extends over 15 amino acids. Germline CDR1 and CDR2: GTSNPN and SVGIG (reference sequence). V lost 2 bases, J lost 3 bases, and 13 bases lay in between.

This sequence joins TRBV6-6 and TRBJ1-1, with 7 bases aligning to TRBD1. This CDR3 spans 13 amino acids. V was clipped by 5 bases and J by 2 bases; unmatched bases: 2. Germline lookup yields CDR1 MNHNY and CDR2 SVGAGI (reference sequence). Here the CDR3 DNA reads TGTGCCAGCAGTCGACAGGGTAACACTGAAGCTTTCTTT. Translated, it gives CASSRQGNTEAFF.

On this clone itself: Other DNA sequences from this sample encode an identical CDR3 as well. The J gene is TRBJ2-1, the V gene TRBV25-1; 11 nucleotides agree with TRBD1. Germline V gene sequence: CDR1 MGHDK, CDR2 SYGVNS. The CDR3 consists of 15 residues. J lost 8 bases, V lost 6 bases, and 9 bases had no gene match. The CDR3 DNA reads as TGTGCCAGCAGCGACGACAGGGGACAGGGGGATGAGCAGTTCTTC. Its protein product is CASSDDRGQGDEQFF.

This chain connects TRBV2 to TRBJ2-6; D is ambiguous. The CDR3 is 17 residues long. V lost 7 bases, J lost 0 bases, and 16 bases lay in between. Germline V gene lookup returns CDR1 SNHLY and CDR2 FYNNEI. The CDR3 protein is CASTPRSRYSGANVLTF. The DNA for the CDR3 is TGTGCCAGCACCCCTCGGTCCCGTTACTCTGGGGCCAACGTCCTGACTTTC.

The V and J genes are TRBV7-8 and TRBJ1-4, with unresolved D. V shed 5 bases and J shed 8 bases, with 9 bases lying between them. The CDR3 is 12 amino acids. Looked up from germline, CDR1 is SGHVS and CDR2 is FQNEAQ. CDR3 coding DNA: TGTGCCAGCAGCGGAAGCGAGGAAAAACTGTTTTTT. Protein sequence: CASSGSEEKLFF.

This clone came up a few times. J is TRBJ1-2 and V is TRBV7-2; D is unresolved. CDR3 length equals 12 residues. The germline V and J ends were trimmed by 1 base and 5 bases, with 5 bases remaining between them. Germline V gene data show CDR1 as SGHTA and CDR2 as FQGNSA. CDR3 sequence: CASSLVGYGYTF. DNA for the CDR3: TGTGCCAGCAGCTTAGTGGGTTATGGCTACACCTTC.

This clone has a handful of counts. The rearrangement links TRBV9 to TRBJ2-2; no reliable D call. The CDR3 is 14 amino acids. V lost 4 bases and J lost 5, with 12 bases in between. The germline V gene has CDR1 SGDLS and CDR2 YYNGEE. The CDR3 spells CASSLEVTTGELFF. In nucleotides, the CDR3 is TGTGCCAGCAGCCTAGAGGTGACGACCGGGGAGCTGTTTTTT. Complete variable domain (other parts from reference TRBV9 and TRBJ2-2): DSGVTQTPKHLITATGQRVTLRCSPRSGDLSVYWYQQSLDQGLQFLIQYYNGEERAKGNILERFSAQQFPDLHSELNLSSLELGDSALYFCASSLEVTTGELFFGEGSRLTVL.

The rearrangement links TRBV5-1 to TRBJ2-3; D remains ambiguous. The germline gives CDR1 SGHRS, CDR2 YFSETQ. V dropped 1 base and J dropped 0 bases, with 9 bases sitting between them. CDR3 length: 15 residues. The CDR3 loop is CASSLLPLSTDTQYF. CDR3 sequence (DNA): TGCGCCAGCAGCTTGTTACCCCTTAGCACAGATACGCAGTATTTT.

The V and J genes are TRBV5-8 and TRBJ1-5, with 9 positions matching TRBD1. Germline assignment: CDR1 SGHTS and CDR2 YDEGEE. Trimming at V came to 4 bases and at J to 2 bases, leaving 7 bases not matched to a gene. This CDR3 comprises 16 residues. CDR3 DNA sequence: TGTGCCAGCAGCACCGGACAGGGGCTGGGCAATCAGCCCCAGCATTTT. It yields the protein CASSTGQGLGNQPQHF.

This clone was counted a single time. This sequence joins TRBV30 and TRBJ1-5; TRBD1 matches 9 bases. The CDR3 covers 17 residues. The V and J ends lost 0 bases and 1 base, in that order; junction bases with no gene match: 7. Germline CDR1 GTSNPN, CDR2 SVGIG (reference sequence). This chain's CDR3 is CAWSVGFGQGSNQPQHF. The CDR3 nucleotides are TGTGCCTGGAGTGTCGGTTTTGGACAGGGGAGCAATCAGCCCCAGCATTTT.

The sample holds one count of this clone. The chain combines TRBV29-1 with TRBJ1-2; possibly TRBD1 for D (5 bases). The CDR3 is 12 amino acids. The V gene lost 6 bases and the J gene lost 4 bases, with 12 bases spanning the gap. Germline CDR1 is SQVTM and CDR2 is ANQGSEA. The CDR3 region is CSVHRLGYGYTF. In DNA, the CDR3 is TGCAGCGTCCACAGGTTGGGCTATGGCTACACCTTC.

The chain carries TRBV7-3 and TRBJ2-1, with 9 positions matching TRBD2. Per the germline V gene, CDR1 is SGHTA and CDR2 is FQGTGA. The CDR3 is made up of 15 amino acids. The V gene end was trimmed by 2 bases and the J gene end by 4 bases; junction bases not matched to a gene: 3. CDR3 in DNA: TGTGCCAGCAGCTTACCCCTAGCGGGGTACAATGAGCAGTTCTTC. It encodes CASSLPLAGYNEQFF.

The chain uses TRBV18 and TRBJ2-5, with D perhaps matching TRBD2 (5 bases). In germline, CDR1 is KGHSH, CDR2 LQKENI. Trimming pared 0 bases from V and 0 bases from J, leaving 14 bases between. The CDR3 is made up of 17 amino acids. The CDR3 loop is CASSPPGWRRYQETQYF. The CDR3 region has the DNA TGTGCCAGCTCACCACCGGGCTGGCGGAGGTACCAAGAGACCCAGTACTTC.

The chain uses TRBV5-1 and TRBJ2-7; D is undetermined. V lost 0 bases to trimming and J lost 3 bases, with 7 bases between them. The CDR3 has 13 residues. Germline V gene data show CDR1 as SGHRS and CDR2 as YFSETQ. The CDR3 region has the DNA TGCGCCAGCAGCTTGGAAGGGTACTACGAGCAGTACTTC. Protein sequence: CASSLEGYYEQYF.

This clone was counted only a few times. The chain combines TRBV29-1 with TRBJ1-1, with D hard to call. V was clipped by 3 bases and J by 4 bases, with 9 bases between them. Germline V gene lookup returns CDR1 SQVTM and CDR2 ANQGSEA. The CDR3 totals 12 residues. The CDR3: CSVDQQTTEAFF. CDR3 in DNA: TGCAGCGTTGACCAACAGACCACTGAAGCTTTCTTT.

CDR3 DNA: TGTGCCTGGAGTGGTCTGGTCTATCGTCAAAACACTGAAGCTTTCTTT. It yields the protein CAWSGLVYRQNTEAFF. The chain links TRBV30 to TRBJ1-1; no firm D call. The germline gives CDR1 GTSNPN, CDR2 SVGIG (reference sequence). The length of the CDR3 is 16 residues. V dropped 1 base and J dropped 2 bases, with 17 bases sitting between them.

The gene calls are TRBV4-1 and TRBJ1-1, with unresolved D. Germline V gene data show CDR1 as MGHRA and CDR2 as YSYEKL. CDR3 length: 14 amino acids. V was pared by 4 bases and J by 7 bases, with 16 bases between. CDR3 residues: CASSPRFEQFEAFF. The CDR3 DNA is TGCGCCAGCAGCCCCCGATTTGAGCAATTTGAAGCTTTCTTT.

CDR3 sequence (DNA): TGTGCCAGCAGTTACGGAGGGGTGGACATTCAGTACTTC. Encoded protein: CASSYGGVDIQYF. J is TRBJ2-4 and V is TRBV6-6, with a possible D match to TRBD2 (6 bases). Germline V gene lookup returns CDR1 MNHNY and CDR2 SVGAGI (reference sequence). Deletions cut 2 bases from V and 8 bases from J, with 10 bases between. This CDR3 comprises 13 residues.

V usage is TRBV5-4 and J usage is TRBJ1-2; D gene uncertain. Germline-derived CDR1 and CDR2 are SGHNT and YYREEE (reference sequence). The ends were cut back, 1 base at V and 2 bases at J, with 6 bases in the middle. The CDR3 sequence is 13 residues long. As DNA, the CDR3 is TGTGCCAGCAGCTTGACCGAAAACTATGGCTACACCTTC. As protein: CASSLTENYGYTF.

The rearrangement links TRBV18 to TRBJ1-5, with D perhaps matching TRBD1 (6 bases). Between the trimmed V and J ends, which lost 6 bases and 2 bases, there was a span of 20 bases. CDR1 is KGHSH, CDR2 LQKENI, per germline. This CDR3 spans 17 amino acids. Written as DNA, the CDR3 is TGTGCCAGCTCCCAAAACCCCACAGGGCTGGGCAATCAGCCCCAGCATTTT. This encodes CASSQNPTGLGNQPQHF.

This sequence joins TRBV11-2 and TRBJ2-1, with TRBD2 matching 8 bases. Germline trimming cut 3 bases from V and 8 bases from J; bases unmatched to any gene: 9. The CDR3 is 15 residues long. Germline V CDR1 and CDR2: SGHAT, FQNNGV. The DNA for the CDR3 is TGTGCCAGCAGCTTTGGTGGTAGCGGGATCTATGAGCAGTTCTTC. Protein product: CASSFGGSGIYEQFF. The entire variable domain, with the rest obtained from reference TRBV11-2 and TRBJ2-1, is as follows: EAGVAQSPRYKIIEKRQSVAFWCNPISGHATLYWYQQILGQGPKLLIQFQNNGVVDDSQLPKDRFSAERLKGVDSTLKIQPAKLEDSAVYLCASSFGGSGIYEQFFGPGTRLTVL.

The chain recombines TRBV9 with TRBJ1-6; TRBD1 matches at 9 bases. CDR3 length: 14 residues. Germline V gene lookup returns CDR1 SGDLS and CDR2 YYNGEE. Trimming removed 4 bases from V and 9 bases from J; junction bases left unmatched: 5. CDR3 in amino acids: CASSPRTGVSPLHF. In DNA form, the CDR3 reads TGTGCCAGCAGCCCTAGGACAGGGGTTTCACCCCTCCACTTT. The whole variable domain, filled in from reference TRBV9 and TRBJ1-6, reads DSGVTQTPKHLITATGQRVTLRCSPRSGDLSVYWYQQSLDQGLQFLIQYYNGEERAKGNILERFSAQQFPDLHSELNLSSLELGDSALYFCASSPRTGVSPLHFGNGTRLTVT.

J is TRBJ1-2 and V is TRBV5-6; weak D call: TRBD1 (6 bases). The V end was cut by 4 bases, the J end by 4 bases, with 14 bases between. From germline, CDR1 is SGHDT and CDR2 YYEEEE. The CDR3 is 14 amino acids. CDR3 in amino acids: CASSLTQGSYGYTF. The CDR3, as DNA: TGTGCCAGCAGCCTAACGCAGGGGTCCTATGGCTACACCTTC.

This rearrangement joins TRBV30 to TRBJ1-3; D is ambiguous. The CDR3 has 13 residues. Germline CDR1 GTSNPN, CDR2 SVGIG (reference sequence). V lost 0 bases and J 4 bases, leaving 7 bases between the germline ends. Here the CDR3 reads CAWSVGAGNTIYF. The CDR3 nucleotides are TGTGCCTGGAGTGTGGGTGCGGGAAACACCATATATTTT.

This clone was counted once. V is TRBV27 and J is TRBJ2-1; the D is unclear. Trimming stripped 6 bases from V and 4 bases from J, with 13 bases between. Per the germline V gene, CDR1 is MNHEY and CDR2 is SMNVEV (reference sequence). The CDR3 is 14 residues long. The CDR3 loop reads CASSLTDVYNEQFF. The CDR3, as DNA: TGTGCCAGCAGCCTAACAGACGTATACAATGAGCAGTTCTTC.

For the CDR3, the DNA is TGTGCCAGCTCACCCGGACAGGGGAACACTGAAGCTTTCTTT. Residues: CASSPGQGNTEAFF. This chain connects TRBV18 to TRBJ1-1; 8 bases map to TRBD1. CDR3 size: 14 residues. V dropped 3 bases and J dropped 1; count of bases not matched to a gene: 1. From germline, CDR1 is KGHSH and CDR2 LQKENI.

The chain links TRBV30 to TRBJ1-2; no clear D gene. The V end was cut by 4 bases, the J end by 1 base, with 10 bases between. Germline assignment: CDR1 GTSNPN and CDR2 SVGIG (reference sequence). This CDR3 comprises 13 residues. In DNA, the CDR3 is TGTGCCTGGAACCTGATGGGTAACTATGGCTACACCTTC. Translated, it gives CAWNLMGNYGYTF.

V is TRBV23-1 and J is TRBJ1-2, with a possible D match to TRBD1 (5 bases). TRBV23-1 is known as an ORF, though its function is uncertain. The CDR3 length is 13 residues. V was clipped by 8 bases and J by 6 bases, with 16 bases between them. CDR3: CASRWSGGDGYTF. Here the CDR3 DNA reads TGCGCCAGCCGTTGGTCGGGGGGTGATGGCTACACCTTC.

The chain has TRBV11-1 and TRBJ2-1, with TRBD1 identical over 8 bases. The junction had 8 bases not matched to a gene; V was cut back by 6 bases and J by 7 bases. Germline assignment: CDR1 SGHAT and CDR2 FQDESV (reference sequence). The CDR3 totals 14 residues. The CDR3 is CASRPRTGMNEQFF. The CDR3 DNA sequence: TGTGCCAGCAGGCCTCGGACAGGGATGAATGAGCAGTTCTTC.